A single sample is the source of the 6 T cell receptor beta chains below, sequenced in a study of response to subunit inactivated influenza vaccine. MiXCR, applied by TCRdb to the RT-PCR reads, yields one record per CDR3 protein. The sample includes about 780,000 distinct CDR3 sequences, roughly 20% of them seen just once. Material: PBMCs from blood, obtained 5 days after vaccination. These receptors originate from a man aged 45 to 65 who received an inactivated influenza vaccine.

At least ten counts were recorded for this clonotype. The chain recombines TRBV12-3 or TRBV12-4 with TRBJ2-1; 13 bases line up with TRBD2. The CDR3 has 17 residues. Trimming at V came to 3 bases and at J to 7 bases, leaving 9 bases not matched to a gene. The CDR3 bases are TGTGCCAGCAGTTTCCACCCCGGGACTAGCGGGGAGAATGAGCAGTTCTTC. Its protein is CASSFHPGTSGENEQFF.

A note on this clonotype: A much larger clone differs from this one at a single base, so this may be a read error. Without the conserved terminal phenylalanine or tryptophan, this CDR3 likely stems from a read error. The chain joins TRBV24-1 to TRBJ2-1, with TRBD1 matching over 9 bases. V lost 7 bases to trimming and J lost 6 bases; unmatched junction nucleotides: 9. Germline lookup yields CDR1 KGHDR and CDR2 SFDVKD. This CDR3 contains 15 residues. The CDR3 protein is CATSIPGQGSNEQFL. CDR3 DNA sequence: TGTGCCACCAGCATACCGGGACAGGGTTCCAATGAGCAGTTCTTA.

Comments on this clonotype: This may be a read error, as it is one base from a much larger clone. The chain carries TRBV24-1 and TRBJ2-1; D call uncertain. The CDR3 runs 15 residues. Germline V gene lookup returns CDR1 KGHDR and CDR2 SFDVKD. CDR3 nucleotides: TGTGCCACCGGTGATTTGGCGTACTCCTACAATGAGCAGTTCTTC. Amino acids: CATGDLAYSYNEQFF.

This clonotype was recorded a few times. The V and J genes are TRBV20-1 and TRBJ1-1, with D possibly TRBD1 on 5 matching bases. Germline CDR1 is DFQATT and CDR2 is SNEGSKA (reference sequence). Trimming removed 1 base from V and 2 bases from J, with 8 bases in between. This CDR3 is built from 13 residues. CDR3 sequence (DNA): TGCAGTGCTAGAGGGGGGGGAAACACTGAAGCTTTCTTT. This translates into CSARGGGNTEAFF.

Only one count was recorded for this clonotype. V is TRBV5-1 and J is TRBJ2-2, with D possibly matching TRBD1 (6 bases). The ends were cut back, 7 bases at V and 0 bases at J, with 10 bases in the middle. This CDR3 comprises 14 residues. Looked up from germline, CDR1 is SGHRS and CDR2 is YFSETQ. The CDR3 is CASRRGPNTGELFF. The CDR3 DNA follows: TGCGCCAGCCGCAGGGGTCCGAACACCGGGGAGCTGTTTTTT.

This sequence joins TRBV19 and TRBJ2-1; D is perhaps TRBD2 (6 bases). Trimming stripped 3 bases from V and 3 bases from J, with 12 bases between. The CDR3 is made up of 15 amino acids. Germline V lookup: CDR1 LNHDA, CDR2 SQIVND (reference sequence). CDR3 nucleotides: TGTGCCAGTAGTATTAGGCTAGCGAGCTACAATGAGCAGTTCTTC. Amino acid sequence: CASSIRLASYNEQFF. Drawing the rest from reference TRBV19 and TRBJ2-1, the complete variable domain is DGGITQSPKYLFRKEGQNVTLSCEQNLNHDAMYWYRQDPGQGLRLIYYSQIVNDFQKGDIAEGYSVSREKKESFPLTVTSAQKNPTAFYLCASSIRLASYNEQFFGPGTRLTVL.